This is a list of T cell receptor beta chains from one sample in a study of blood T cells in healthy people across ages. From the 5' RACE reads, TCRdb called clonotypes with MiXCR, one entry per CDR3 protein. This sample has around 500,000 distinct CDR3 sequences; 40% to 55% occur once, and the top ten carry around 23%. Sequencing used blood. Receptors were obtained from a man older than 75 in good health. CDR3s include the opening cysteine and the closing phenylalanine or tryptophan. A D gene is named only where the DNA matches it firmly. Size tells how often a clone was seen (once, few, many) or the class of an expanded clone, and some rows leave it out.

D gene: -; clone size: -; V gene: TRBV20-1; J gene: TRBJ2-1; CDR3 DNA: TGCAGTGCTAGACGCCTTAGCTCCTACAATGAGCAGTTCTTC; CDR3 protein: CSARRLSSYNEQFF
D gene: TRBD1; clone size: -; V gene: TRBV28; J gene: TRBJ1-2; CDR3 DNA: TGTGCCAGCAGTTCCCAGGGGGCTGTCTATGGCTACACCTTC; CDR3 protein: CASSSQGAVYGYTF
D gene: -; clone size: few; V gene: TRBV9; J gene: TRBJ2-1; CDR3 DNA: TGTGCCAGCAGCGTATCAACGAAAACAGGTCATGAGCAGTTCTTC; CDR3 protein: CASSVSTKTGHEQFF
D gene: -; clone size: -; V gene: TRBV11-2; J gene: TRBJ2-7; CDR3 DNA: TGTGCCAGCAGCTTAGATAGTAGCAGGATAGGTCTCTACGAGCAGTACTTC; CDR3 protein: CASSLDSSRIGLYEQYF
D gene: -; clone size: -; V gene: TRBV29-1; J gene: TRBJ2-7; CDR3 DNA: TGCAGCGTGTCCCCTGCGGGCGACTACGAGCAGTACTTC; CDR3 protein: CSVSPAGDYEQYF
D gene: -; clone size: few; V gene: TRBV20-1; J gene: TRBJ2-7; CDR3 DNA: TGCAGTGCTAGAGCGGGGTCTATGGACGAGCAGTACTTC; CDR3 protein: CSARAGSMDEQYF
D gene: -; clone size: -; V gene: TRBV7-2; J gene: TRBJ2-3; CDR3 DNA: TGTGCCAGCAGGAGGCTGGGGGCTCAGACAGATACGCAGTATTTT; CDR3 protein: CASRRLGAQTDTQYF
D gene: -; clone size: -; V gene: TRBV5-6; J gene: TRBJ1-4; CDR3 DNA: TGTGCCAGCAGCAGGGGGTCTAACCCCGATCCCACCGGAAAACTGTTTTTT; CDR3 protein: CASSRGSNPDPTGKLFF
D gene: TRBD1; clone size: -; V gene: TRBV7-8; J gene: TRBJ1-5; CDR3 DNA: TGTGCCAGCAGCTCTACAAGACAGGGCGGTCAGCCCCAGCATTTT; CDR3 protein: CASSSTRQGGQPQHF
D gene: TRBD1; clone size: once; V gene: TRBV27; J gene: TRBJ2-7; CDR3 DNA: TGTGCCAGCAGTCTCCTTAGGTCACAGGGGCACTACGAGCAGTACTTC; CDR3 protein: CASSLLRSQGHYEQYF
D gene: -; clone size: many; V gene: TRBV6-6; J gene: TRBJ2-1; CDR3 DNA: TGTGCCAGCAGTTTTCTTCACACAACCGCGTACAATGAGCAGTTCTTC; CDR3 protein: CASSFLHTTAYNEQFF
D gene: TRBD2; clone size: -; V gene: TRBV6-5; J gene: TRBJ2-7; CDR3 DNA: TGTGCCAGCAGTTACCAGCGGGGGCCCTACGAGCAGTACTTC; CDR3 protein: CASSYQRGPYEQYF
D gene: -; clone size: -; V gene: TRBV10-3; J gene: TRBJ2-7; CDR3 DNA: TGTGCCATCAGTGAGTCACCAGGGTCCTCCTACGAGCAGTACTTC; CDR3 protein: CAISESPGSSYEQYF
D gene: TRBD1; clone size: -; V gene: TRBV29-1; J gene: TRBJ1-2; CDR3 DNA: TGCAGCGTTATGGACAGGGGGAACTATGGCTACACCTTC; CDR3 protein: CSVMDRGNYGYTF
D gene: -; clone size: once; V gene: TRBV12-3/TRBV12-4; J gene: TRBJ2-3; CDR3 DNA: TGTGCCAGCAAACCCTTTACCGGTGATGCTAGCACAGATACGCAGTATTTT; CDR3 protein: CASKPFTGDASTDTQYF
D gene: -; clone size: few; V gene: TRBV12-3/TRBV12-4; J gene: TRBJ1-2; CDR3 DNA: TGTGCCAGCAGTTTACGCGGGTTGGATGGCTACACCTTC; CDR3 protein: CASSLRGLDGYTF
D gene: -; clone size: -; V gene: TRBV5-5; J gene: TRBJ2-5; CDR3 DNA: TGTGCCAGCAGCGGGGGGGCCAGTACGTTGGAGACCCAGTACTTC; CDR3 protein: CASSGGASTLETQYF
D gene: -; clone size: -; V gene: TRBV5-5; J gene: TRBJ1-2; CDR3 DNA: TGTGCCAGCAGCTCTACCACGGGGCGATTTAACTATGGCTACACCTTC; CDR3 protein: CASSSTTGRFNYGYTF
D gene: TRBD2; clone size: -; V gene: TRBV20-1; J gene: TRBJ2-5; CDR3 DNA: TGCAGTGCGGTAGCGGGGGGGCCTCTTCGGGCCCAGTACTTC; CDR3 protein: CSAVAGGPLRAQYF
D gene: -; clone size: few; V gene: TRBV5-1; J gene: TRBJ2-7; CDR3 DNA: TGCGCCAGCAGCTTGGCAGGCGGGGTTTTTTACGAGCAGTACTTC; CDR3 protein: CASSLAGGVFYEQYF
D gene: -; clone size: -; V gene: TRBV7-9; J gene: TRBJ1-2; CDR3 DNA: TGTGCCAGCAGCCTCCGGGACAACCTCTATGGCTACACCTTC; CDR3 protein: CASSLRDNLYGYTF
D gene: -; clone size: few; V gene: TRBV6-5; J gene: TRBJ2-3; CDR3 DNA: TGTGCCAGCAGCTACCCCCAGGAGTTCCCTAGCACAGATACGCAGTATTTT; CDR3 protein: CASSYPQEFPSTDTQYF
D gene: TRBD2; clone size: -; V gene: TRBV7-3; J gene: TRBJ2-1; CDR3 DNA: TGTGCCAGCAGCTTAGGTCCGGGGGGGTCCTACAATGAGCAGTTCTTC; CDR3 protein: CASSLGPGGSYNEQFF
D gene: -; clone size: few; V gene: TRBV7-2; J gene: TRBJ1-6; CDR3 DNA: TGTGCCAGCAGCTTAGACAGCTTGAATTCACCCCTCCACTTT; CDR3 protein: CASSLDSLNSPLHF
D gene: TRBD1; clone size: -; V gene: TRBV3-1; J gene: TRBJ1-1; CDR3 DNA: TGTGCCAGCAGCCAACCAGGGGGTAGCACTGAAGCTTTCTTT; CDR3 protein: CASSQPGGSTEAFF
D gene: TRBD1; clone size: once; V gene: TRBV7-8; J gene: TRBJ1-6; CDR3 DNA: TGTGCCAGCAGCTTACTTGGGACAGGGGGCAACGGTTCACCCCTCCACTTT; CDR3 protein: CASSLLGTGGNGSPLHF
D gene: -; clone size: -; V gene: TRBV6-1; J gene: TRBJ2-7; CDR3 DNA: TGTGCCAGCAGTGAAGCGGGGAAATACGAGCAGTACTTC; CDR3 protein: CASSEAGKYEQYF
D gene: TRBD2; clone size: -; V gene: TRBV29-1; J gene: TRBJ2-3; CDR3 DNA: TGCAGCGTAGATTTTAGCGGGACCACAAATACGCAGTATTTT; CDR3 protein: CSVDFSGTTNTQYF
D gene: -; clone size: -; V gene: TRBV4-1; J gene: TRBJ2-3; CDR3 DNA: TGCGCCAGCAGCCAAGTTGGCGGGACAGGCACAGATACGCAGTATTTT; CDR3 protein: CASSQVGGTGTDTQYF
D gene: -; clone size: once; V gene: TRBV12-3/TRBV12-4; J gene: TRBJ1-5; CDR3 DNA: TGTGCCAGCAGCCTAATGCGGCCTCCGGCGTGGCATTTT; CDR3 protein: CASSLMRPPAWHF
D gene: -; clone size: -; V gene: TRBV12-3/TRBV12-4; J gene: TRBJ1-6; CDR3 DNA: TGTGCCACCACCGACCGGACCAATGGTTCACCCCTCCACTTT; CDR3 protein: CATTDRTNGSPLHF
D gene: TRBD1; clone size: -; V gene: TRBV6-1; J gene: TRBJ2-7; CDR3 DNA: TGTGCCAGCAGTTTATCCGGGACAGCCTCCTACGAGCAGTACTTC; CDR3 protein: CASSLSGTASYEQYF
D gene: TRBD2; clone size: -; V gene: TRBV5-1; J gene: TRBJ2-7; CDR3 DNA: TGCGCCAGCAGCTTGGGACTAGCGGGAGGTGTTTACGAGCAGTACTTC; CDR3 protein: CASSLGLAGGVYEQYF
D gene: -; clone size: -; V gene: TRBV18; J gene: TRBJ1-1; CDR3 DNA: TGTGCCAACTCACCGAGACAGGAGAACACTGAAGCTTTCTTT; CDR3 protein: CANSPRQENTEAFF
D gene: -; clone size: -; V gene: TRBV20-1; J gene: TRBJ1-2; CDR3 DNA: TGCAGTGCTGGGGGGCGAGCGGGGGGCTACACCTTC; CDR3 protein: CSAGGRAGGYTF